This T cell receptor (beta chain) is drawn from a study of PD-1 blockade in classical Hodgkin lymphoma (dated by TCRdb to between 2020 and 2021). Regarding the study in general: Nivolumab dosing was 3 mg/kg intravenously every 2 weeks, continuing until either disease progression or unacceptable toxicity. To define a peripheral blood immune signature of response to PD-1 blockade in classical Hodgkin lymphoma, the study combined TCR beta sequencing with CyTOF.

In the paper's terms, the time point label means: cycle 1 day 1 (C1D1), immediately before nivolumab initiation. Every trial patient had relapsed following autologous stem cell transplantation, and prior brentuximab vedotin exposure was what differed among cohorts A, B and C. Magnetic negative selection with a Miltenyi CD4+ T cell isolation kit was used to purify CD4+ T cells from thawed PBMCs. A total of 50 to 70 patients with relapsed/refractory classical Hodgkin lymphoma made up the trial cohort, and each patient's best overall response was complete response, partial response or progressive disease. In the multi-cohort phase II CheckMate 205 trial, trial patients received single-agent nivolumab. Best overall response was determined by an independent review committee according to the 2007 International Working Group response criteria. Trial PBMCs were collected just before the start of nivolumab (C1D1) and during therapy at cycle 2 day 1 and cycle 4 day 1. After peripheral blood was drawn into 8 mL Vacutainer Cell Preparation Tubes, PBMCs were isolated by centrifugation and then cryopreserved. Purified CD4+ and CD8+ fractions were generated only in cases for which an additional PBMC sample was available. Magnetically labelled cells were removed on LS columns in a quadroMACS separator, and the flow-through was retained as the purified fraction.

Cut back by 2 bases and 2 bases, the V and J ends lie 13 bases apart. There are 16 amino acids in the CDR3, from cysteine to phenylalanine inclusive. Only CDR3 DNA is held: 48 bases, read in frame from base 1. CDR1 and CDR2, per the germline V gene (reference sequence), are MNHNY and SVGAGI. Turning to this clone: Its cognate antigen has yet to be identified. Within one base of it there is no much larger clone, and no base qualities were kept.

General study outcomes and caveats: Diversity was lower in patients who began nivolumab less than 1 year after ASCT, so these patients were left out of later analyses to avoid confounding by immune reconstitution. Baseline TCR diversity was reported to be lower in newly diagnosed patients than in healthy donors, and even lower in relapsed/refractory patients. The study was restricted to a single clinical trial cohort, and the causes of repertoire differences, possibly disease activity or prior therapy, were left undefined. A significant rise by C4D1 was seen in CD4+ but not CD8+ TCR diversity (p=0.0027 vs p=0.16), with the rise being most apparent in complete responders (p=0.02). Among trial patients, those achieving complete response had baseline diversity similar to that of newly diagnosed patients, while diversity was significantly lower in partial responders and progressors.

The Qiagen DNeasy kit was used to extract genomic DNA both from unsorted PBMCs and from the negatively selected CD4+ and CD8+ fractions. TCR beta CDR3 regions were subjected to amplification by immunoSEQ multiplex PCR with primers that anneal to V and J segments. A synthetic immune receptor repertoire was used to minimize amplification bias, and remaining bias was computationally removed after sequencing. Regarding the original processing steps: Custom Python scripts were used to quantify repertoire diversity as the Shannon entropy index. The unsorted, CD4+ and CD8+ repertoires were each analyzed separately, with the exception of combined analyses, where CD4+ and CD8+ sequences were merged in silico. Clonal expansion was defined as a frequency increase of at least 2-fold after treatment compared with C1D1, and clones undetected at baseline were assigned a pseudocount of 0.5. Singleton clones were defined as clones with 0 or 1 copy at C1D1, and non-singleton clones were defined as clones with 2 or more copies. Clones expanded in unsorted samples were annotated as CD4+, CD8+ or unknown by matching protein sequences in sorted samples from the same patient. Diversity changes from C1D1 to C4D1 were tested in paired samples using Wilcoxon tests. Imported from immuneACCESS, the table was reduced by TCRdb to in-frame sequences with V and J called. These copies leave out some clones; in studies compared against another copy, an unresolved V gene accounts for under half, and the cause of the remainder is not known. D and trimming were read from the DNA, whereas the V and J calls and clone size are those reported in that table. The sample yields about 15,000 clones; roughly 80% were counted once. 1% of the sample is held by the ten biggest clonotypes.

The input for sequencing was CD4+ T cells from blood, taken at baseline. The chain was built from TRBV6-6 and TRBJ2-1; no D segment can be confidently identified. This clonotype was obtained from a human donor with classical Hodgkin lymphoma. The CDR3 protein is CASSYPPTYTYNEQFF. The bases read TGTGCCAGCAGTTACCCTCCTACGTATACCTACAATGAGCAGTTCTTC.